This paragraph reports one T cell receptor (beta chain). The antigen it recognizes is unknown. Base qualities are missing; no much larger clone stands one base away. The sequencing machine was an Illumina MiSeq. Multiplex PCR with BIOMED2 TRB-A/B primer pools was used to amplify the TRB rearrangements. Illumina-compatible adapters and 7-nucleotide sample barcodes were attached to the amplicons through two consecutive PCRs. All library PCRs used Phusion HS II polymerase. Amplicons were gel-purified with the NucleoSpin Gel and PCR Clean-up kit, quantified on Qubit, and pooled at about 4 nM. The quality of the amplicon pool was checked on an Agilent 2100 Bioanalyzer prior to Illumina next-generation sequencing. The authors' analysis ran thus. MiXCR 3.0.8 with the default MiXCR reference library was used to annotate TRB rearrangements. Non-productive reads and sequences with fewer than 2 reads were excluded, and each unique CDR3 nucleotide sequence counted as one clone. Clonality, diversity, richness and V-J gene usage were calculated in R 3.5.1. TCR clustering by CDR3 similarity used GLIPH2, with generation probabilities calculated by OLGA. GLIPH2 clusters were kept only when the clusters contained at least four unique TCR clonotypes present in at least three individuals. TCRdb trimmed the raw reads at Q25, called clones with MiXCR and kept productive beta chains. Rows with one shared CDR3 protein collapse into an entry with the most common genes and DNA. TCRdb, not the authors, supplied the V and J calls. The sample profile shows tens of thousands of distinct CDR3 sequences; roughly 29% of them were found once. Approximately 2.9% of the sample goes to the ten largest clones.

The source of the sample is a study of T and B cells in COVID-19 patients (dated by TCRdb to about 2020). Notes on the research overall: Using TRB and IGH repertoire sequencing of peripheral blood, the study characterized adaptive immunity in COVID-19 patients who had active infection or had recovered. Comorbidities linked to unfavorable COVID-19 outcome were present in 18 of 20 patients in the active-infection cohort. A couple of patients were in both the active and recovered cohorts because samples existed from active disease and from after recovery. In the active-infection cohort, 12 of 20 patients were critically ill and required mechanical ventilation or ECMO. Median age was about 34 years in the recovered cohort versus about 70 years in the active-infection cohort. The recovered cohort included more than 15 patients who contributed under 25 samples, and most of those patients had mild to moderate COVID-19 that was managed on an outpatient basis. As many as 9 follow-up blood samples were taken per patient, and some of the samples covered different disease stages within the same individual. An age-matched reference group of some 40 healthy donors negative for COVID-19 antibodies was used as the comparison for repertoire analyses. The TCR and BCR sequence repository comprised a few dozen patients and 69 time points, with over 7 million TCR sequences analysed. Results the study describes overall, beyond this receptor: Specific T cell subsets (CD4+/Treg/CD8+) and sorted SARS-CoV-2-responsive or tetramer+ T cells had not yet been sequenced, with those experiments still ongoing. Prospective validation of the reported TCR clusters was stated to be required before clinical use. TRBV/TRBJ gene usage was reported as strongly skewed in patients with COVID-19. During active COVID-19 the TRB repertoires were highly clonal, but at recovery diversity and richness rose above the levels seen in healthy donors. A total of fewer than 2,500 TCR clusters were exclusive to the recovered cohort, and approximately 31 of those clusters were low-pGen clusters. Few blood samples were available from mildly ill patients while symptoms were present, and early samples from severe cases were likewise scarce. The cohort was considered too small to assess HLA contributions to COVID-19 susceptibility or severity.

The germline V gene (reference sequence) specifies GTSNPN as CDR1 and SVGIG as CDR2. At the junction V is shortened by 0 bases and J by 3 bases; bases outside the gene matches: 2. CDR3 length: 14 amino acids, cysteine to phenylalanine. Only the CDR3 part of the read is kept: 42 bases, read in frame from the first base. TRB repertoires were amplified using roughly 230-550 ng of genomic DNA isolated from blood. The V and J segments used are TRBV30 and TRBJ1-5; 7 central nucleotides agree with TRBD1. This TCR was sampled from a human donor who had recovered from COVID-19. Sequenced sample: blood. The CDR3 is CAWSVGTVNQPQHF. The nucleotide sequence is TGTGCCTGGAGTGTAGGGACAGTCAATCAGCCCCAGCATTTT.